Described below is a single TCR beta chain sequence and its context. The antigen is undetermined. Only in-frame clones appear in the TCRdb table, and some are missing; sequencing was by immunoSEQ multiplex PCR. The table has 170,000 or so clones, 80% to 90% seen once. This entry comes from a study of T cell responses to AZD1222 COVID-19 vaccine. Germline V gives CDR1 MDHEN, CDR2 SYDVKM. The CDR3 is made up of 16 amino acids. J was trimmed by 4 bases and V by 6 bases; bases with no gene match: 14. Study results and caveats: Seropositivity was recorded at baseline in only a handful of AZD1222 recipients. Most donors were white British and more were female, and clonal diversity was possibly underestimated. Per reports, nearly half of all spike-specific TCRs target regions that are unmutated in variants.

The receptor comes from an adult who received the AZD1222 COVID-19 vaccine. The J gene is TRBJ1-1, the V gene TRBV28; TRBD1 matches at 7 bases. The sequencing here drew on peripheral blood, taken 28 days after the second AZD1222 dose. This CDR3 reads CASRHRQGGSGTEAFF. The CDR3 nucleotides read TGTGCCAGCAGACACAGACAGGGAGGGAGTGGCACTGAAGCTTTCTTT.